These T cell receptor beta chains were read from a single sample in a study of blood T cells in healthy people across ages. TCRdb re-called the 5' RACE reads through MiXCR, storing one row per CDR3 protein. The repertoire holds about 760,000 distinct CDR3 sequences, with roughly three fifths as singletons. Specimen: blood. These receptor sequences come from a man aged 35 to 55 in good health. The CDR3 runs from the conserved cysteine through the conserved F or W. A D gene is named only where the DNA matches it firmly. Some rows have no size entry. The others give once, few or many, or a class for an expanded clone.

D gene | J gene | clone size | V gene | CDR3 protein | CDR3 DNA
. | TRBJ2-7 | . | TRBV6-5 | CATRKPGAYEQYF | TGTGCCACCAGAAAGCCAGGAGCCTACGAGCAGTACTTC
. | TRBJ2-7 | few | TRBV28 | CASLKGVNEQYF | TGTGCCAGCTTAAAGGGTGTAAATGAGCAGTACTTC
TRBD1 | TRBJ2-7 | . | TRBV28 | CASSKYLTGAYEQYF | TGTGCCAGCAGTAAATATCTGACAGGGGCCTACGAGCAGTACTTC
. | TRBJ2-1 | few | TRBV7-2 | CASSAQDDRYNEQFF | TGTGCCAGCAGCGCCCAGGACGACCGATACAATGAGCAGTTCTTC
TRBD2 | TRBJ2-3 | few | TRBV15 | CATSRGLGPDTQYF | TGTGCCACCAGCAGGGGACTAGGACCCGATACGCAGTATTTT
. | TRBJ1-4 | . | TRBV18 | CASSPLPGATNEKLFF | TGTGCCAGCTCACCACTACCGGGTGCAACTAATGAAAAACTGTTTTTT
. | TRBJ1-4 | . | TRBV6-5 | CASSPGRTGEKLFF | TGTGCCAGCAGTCCTGGGAGGACGGGGGAAAAACTGTTTTTT
. | TRBJ2-2 | . | TRBV4-2 | CASSHRVADTGELFF | TGTGCCAGCAGCCACAGGGTTGCCGACACCGGGGAGCTGTTTTTT
. | TRBJ2-3 | . | TRBV6-5 | CASSYSNKGPDTQYF | TGTGCCAGCAGTTACTCGAACAAGGGACCAGATACGCAGTATTTT
. | TRBJ2-3 | . | TRBV21-1 | CASSKARGQGGLTDTQYF | TGTGCCAGCAGCAAAGCTAGGGGACAGGGTGGTTTGACAGATACGCAGTATTTT
. | TRBJ2-7 | . | TRBV5-5 | CASSFTGAASEQYF | TGTGCCAGCAGCTTTACGGGAGCGGCAAGCGAGCAGTACTTC
. | TRBJ2-7 | . | TRBV28 | CASSLKGGEQYF | TGTGCCAGCAGTTTGAAGGGGGGCGAGCAGTACTTC
. | TRBJ1-3 | . | TRBV20-1 | CSARSGNTIYF | TGCAGTGCTAGATCGGGAAACACCATATATTTT
. | TRBJ2-1 | . | TRBV20-1 | CSARRTRVQFF | TGCAGTGCTAGAAGAACAAGGGTGCAGTTCTTC
. | TRBJ2-4 | . | TRBV5-1 | CASSIDTLAKNIQYF | TGCGCCAGCAGCATAGACACCTTAGCCAAAAACATTCAGTACTTC
. | TRBJ2-1 | . | TRBV7-2 | CASSWDTTNEQFF | TGTGCCAGCAGCTGGGACACCACTAATGAGCAGTTCTTC
. | TRBJ1-1 | . | TRBV28 | CASSFGFRRGRNTEAFF | TGTGCCAGCAGTTTTGGTTTTCGCAGGGGTCGAAACACTGAAGCTTTCTTT
. | TRBJ2-7 | few | TRBV10-3 | CAISGSEHYEQYF | TGTGCCATCAGTGGGTCGGAACACTACGAGCAGTACTTC
. | TRBJ2-1 | few | TRBV12-3/TRBV12-4 | CASSFTGGKQFF | TGTGCCAGCAGTTTTACGGGTGGCAAGCAGTTCTTC
. | TRBJ2-5 | . | TRBV20-1 | CSARDQGQGAETQYF | TGCAGTGCTAGAGATCAGGGCCAGGGTGCTGAGACCCAGTACTTC
TRBD2 | TRBJ2-3 | few | TRBV20-1 | CSASSLAGIADTQYF | TGCAGTGCTTCCTCACTAGCGGGAATCGCAGATACGCAGTATTTT
. | TRBJ2-5 | few | TRBV24-1 | CATSVDLDPQETQYF | TGTGCCACCAGTGTTGATTTAGACCCCCAAGAGACCCAGTACTTC
. | TRBJ1-1 | . | TRBV7-8 | CASIRTANTEAFF | TGTGCCAGCATCCGAACAGCGAACACTGAAGCTTTCTTT
TRBD2 | TRBJ2-7 | . | TRBV14 | CASSQEPASGTDLLLEQYF | TGTGCCAGCAGCCAAGAACCTGCTAGCGGGACAGACCTCCTACTCGAGCAGTACTTC
. | TRBJ2-1 | . | TRBV28 | CASSIGGSTSYNEQFF | TGTGCCAGCAGCATTGGGGGGTCCACCTCCTACAATGAGCAGTTCTTC
. | TRBJ2-5 | . | TRBV28 | CASSLPGLEETQYF | TGTGCCAGTAGTTTACCGGGACTTGAAGAGACCCAGTACTTC
. | TRBJ2-7 | few | TRBV25-1 | CASSGPGQSLHSYEQYF | TGTGCCAGCAGTGGCCCCGGACAGAGCTTACATTCCTACGAGCAGTACTTC
TRBD1 | TRBJ2-4 | few | TRBV29-1 | CSVEARGPGKNIQYF | TGCAGCGTTGAAGCGAGGGGGCCGGGCAAAAACATTCAGTACTTC
. | TRBJ1-2 | . | TRBV6-5 | CVSRQWEGDYGYTF | TGTGTCAGCAGGCAGTGGGAGGGCGACTATGGCTACACCTTC
. | TRBJ1-5 | . | TRBV29-1 | CSVDGGPNQPQHF | TGCAGCGTTGACGGCGGACCCAATCAGCCCCAGCATTTT
TRBD1 | TRBJ1-2 | . | TRBV13 | CASSLGAFGQGGDYTF | TGTGCCAGCAGCTTAGGCGCTTTCGGGCAGGGGGGCGACTACACCTTC
. | TRBJ1-6 | . | TRBV5-1 | CASAHMEPSSPLHF | TGCGCCAGCGCCCACATGGAGCCCTCTTCACCCCTCCACTTT
TRBD1 | TRBJ2-7 | . | TRBV7-2 | CASSLAGTVFSYEQYF | TGTGCCAGCAGCTTAGCAGGGACAGTCTTCTCCTACGAGCAGTACTTC